This T cell receptor (beta chain) derives from a study of PD-L1 blockade in urothelial cancer. Spike-ins of synthetic TCR analog templates went into each PCR. Profiling relied on immunoSEQ multiplex PCR, and the TCRdb table lists in-frame clones only, not all of them. The sample yields about 38,000 clones, 75% to 95% seen once. Trimming removed 1 base at V and 5 bases at J, with 10 bases between. Germline V gives CDR1 SGHRS, CDR2 YFSETQ. CDR3 length: 14 amino acids. The TCR originated in a man aged 70 or older with urothelial cancer. The specimen was PBMCs, collected around atezolizumab (anti-PD-L1) treatment. The chain recombines TRBV5-1 with TRBJ1-5; no reliable D call. CDR3 DNA: TGCGCCAGCAGCTTGAGCCCCTTGGATCAGCCCCAGCATTTT. Protein: CASSLSPLDQPQHF.